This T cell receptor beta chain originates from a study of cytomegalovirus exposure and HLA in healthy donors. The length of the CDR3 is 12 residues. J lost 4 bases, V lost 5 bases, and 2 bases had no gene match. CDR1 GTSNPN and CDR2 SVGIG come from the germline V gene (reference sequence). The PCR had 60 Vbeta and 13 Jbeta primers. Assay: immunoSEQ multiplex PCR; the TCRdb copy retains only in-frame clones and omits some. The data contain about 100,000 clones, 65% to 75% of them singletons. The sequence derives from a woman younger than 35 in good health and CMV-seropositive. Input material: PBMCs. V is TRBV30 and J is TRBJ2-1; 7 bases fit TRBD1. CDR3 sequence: CAWRGQYNEQFF. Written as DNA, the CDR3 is TGTGCCTGGCGGGGACAGTACAATGAGCAGTTCTTC.